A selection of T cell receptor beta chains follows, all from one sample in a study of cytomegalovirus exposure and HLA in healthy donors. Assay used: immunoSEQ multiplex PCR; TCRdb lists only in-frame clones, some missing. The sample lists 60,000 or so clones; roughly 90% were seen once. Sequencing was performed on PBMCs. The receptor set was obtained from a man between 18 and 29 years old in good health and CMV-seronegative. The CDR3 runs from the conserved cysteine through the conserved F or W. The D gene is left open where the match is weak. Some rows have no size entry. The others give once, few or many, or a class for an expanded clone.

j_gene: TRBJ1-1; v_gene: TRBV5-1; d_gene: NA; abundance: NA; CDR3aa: CASGPGGGTAEAFF; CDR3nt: TGCGCCAGCGGTCCCGGGGGGGGCACGGCTGAAGCTTTCTTT
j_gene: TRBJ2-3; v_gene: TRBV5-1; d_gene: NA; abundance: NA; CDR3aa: CASSLDSGTDTQYF; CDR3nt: TGCGCCAGCAGCTTAGACTCAGGCACAGATACGCAGTATTTT
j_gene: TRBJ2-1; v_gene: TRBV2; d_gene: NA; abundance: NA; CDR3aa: CASSGGQVDGYEQFF; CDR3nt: TGTGCCAGCAGTGGGGGACAAGTGGACGGCTATGAGCAGTTCTTC
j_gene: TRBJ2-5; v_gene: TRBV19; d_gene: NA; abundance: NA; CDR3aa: CASSAGQNQETQYF; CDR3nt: TGTGCCAGTAGTGCGGGACAGAACCAAGAGACCCAGTACTTC
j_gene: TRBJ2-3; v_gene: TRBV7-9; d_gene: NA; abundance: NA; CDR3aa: CASSHLQAYTQYF; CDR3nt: TGTGCCAGCAGCCATCTTCAGGCTTATACGCAGTATTTT
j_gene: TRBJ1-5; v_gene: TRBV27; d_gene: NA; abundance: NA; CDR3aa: CASSSPGRGIRAQHF; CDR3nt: TGTGCCAGCAGTTCCCCGGGACGGGGGATTCGGGCCCAGCATTTT
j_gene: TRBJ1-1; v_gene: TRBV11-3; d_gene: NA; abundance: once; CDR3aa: CASSLEEGAEAFF; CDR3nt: TGTGCCAGCAGTCTAGAAGAGGGTGCTGAAGCTTTCTTT
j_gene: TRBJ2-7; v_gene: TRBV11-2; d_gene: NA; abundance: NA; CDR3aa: CASSPGASYEQYF; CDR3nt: TGTGCCAGCAGTCCTGGGGCTAGCTACGAGCAGTACTTC
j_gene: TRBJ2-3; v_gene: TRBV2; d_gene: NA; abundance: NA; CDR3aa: CASRGPAGTQYF; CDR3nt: TGTGCCAGCAGAGGTCCCGCAGGCACGCAGTATTTT
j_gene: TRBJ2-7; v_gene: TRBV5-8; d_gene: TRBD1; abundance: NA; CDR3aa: CASRDRERYEQYF; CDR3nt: TGTGCCAGCAGAGACAGGGAGAGATACGAGCAGTACTTC
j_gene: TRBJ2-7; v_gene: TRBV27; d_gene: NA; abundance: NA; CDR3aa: CASSLGGHGEQYF; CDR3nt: TGTGCCAGCTCCCTCGGGGGGCACGGCGAGCAGTACTTC
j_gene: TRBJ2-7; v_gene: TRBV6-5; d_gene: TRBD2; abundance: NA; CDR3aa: CASSYFAGTSAYEQYF; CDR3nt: TGTGCCAGCAGTTACTTCGCCGGGACTAGCGCCTACGAGCAGTACTTC
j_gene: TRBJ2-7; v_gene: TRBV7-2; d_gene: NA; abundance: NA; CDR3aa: CASSSFTYEQYF; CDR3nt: TGTGCCAGCAGCTCGTTTACCTACGAGCAGTACTTC
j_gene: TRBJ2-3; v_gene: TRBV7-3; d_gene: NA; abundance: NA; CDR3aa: CASSPSRADTQYF; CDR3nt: TGTGCCAGCAGCCCTTCCCGGGCAGATACGCAGTATTTT
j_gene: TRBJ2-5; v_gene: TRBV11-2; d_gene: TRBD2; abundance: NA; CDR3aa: CASSSPRTGGQETQYF; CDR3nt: TGTGCCAGCAGCTCGCCCCGAACGGGAGGGCAAGAGACCCAGTACTTC
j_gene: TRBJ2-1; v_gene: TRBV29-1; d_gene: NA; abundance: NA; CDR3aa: CSVEGVGSYNEQFF; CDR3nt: TGCAGCGTTGAAGGAGTTGGGAGCTACAATGAGCAGTTCTTC
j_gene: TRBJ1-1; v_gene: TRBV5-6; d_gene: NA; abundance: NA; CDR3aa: CASRTQISGFSEAFF; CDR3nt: TGTGCCAGCAGGACTCAGATTTCGGGGTTTAGTGAAGCTTTCTTT
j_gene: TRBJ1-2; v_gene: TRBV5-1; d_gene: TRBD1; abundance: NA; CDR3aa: CASSRTGGGDGYTF; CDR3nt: TGCGCCAGCAGCCGGACAGGGGGGGGAGATGGCTACACCTTC
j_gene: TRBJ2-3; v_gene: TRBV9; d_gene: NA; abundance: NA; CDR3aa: CASSKDTRQAFLSPDTQYF; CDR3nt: TGTGCCAGCAGCAAAGATACTAGACAGGCCTTTTTATCTCCGGATACGCAGTATTTT
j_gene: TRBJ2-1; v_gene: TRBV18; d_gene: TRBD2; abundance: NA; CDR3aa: CASSPDTSGRGREQFF; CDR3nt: TGTGCCAGCTCACCAGATACTAGCGGGAGGGGTCGTGAGCAGTTCTTC
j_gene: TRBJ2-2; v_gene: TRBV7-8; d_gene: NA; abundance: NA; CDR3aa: CASSLRGLLGTGELFF; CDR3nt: TGTGCCAGCAGCTTAAGGGGATTACTGGGCACCGGGGAGCTGTTTTTT
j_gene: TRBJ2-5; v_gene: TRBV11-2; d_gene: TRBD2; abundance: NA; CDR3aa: CASSKSLAGDRETQYF; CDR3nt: TGTGCCAGCAGCAAATCACTAGCGGGAGATCGAGAGACCCAGTACTTC
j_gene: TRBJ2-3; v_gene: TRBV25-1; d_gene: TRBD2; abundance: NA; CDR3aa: CASSEMGSGLVTDTQYF; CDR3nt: TGTGCCAGCAGTGAAATGGGATCGGGACTAGTCACAGATACGCAGTATTTT
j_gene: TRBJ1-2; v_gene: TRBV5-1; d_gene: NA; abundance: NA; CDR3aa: CASSLSGDREGGYTF; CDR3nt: TGCGCCAGCAGCTTGTCCGGGGATCGGGAAGGTGGCTACACCTTC
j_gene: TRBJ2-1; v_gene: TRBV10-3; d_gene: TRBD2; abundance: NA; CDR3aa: CAISTPTSGGYNEQFF; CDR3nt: TGTGCCATATCAACCCCTACTAGCGGAGGCTACAATGAGCAGTTCTTC
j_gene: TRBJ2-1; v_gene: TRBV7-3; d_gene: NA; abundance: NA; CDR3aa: CASSFTSGVRNEQFF; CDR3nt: TGTGCCAGCAGCTTTACTTCGGGAGTTCGGAATGAGCAGTTCTTC
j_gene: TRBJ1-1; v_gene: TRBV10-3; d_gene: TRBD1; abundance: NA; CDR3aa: CAISESTRGTGRNTEAFF; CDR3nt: TGTGCCATCAGTGAGTCGACTCGCGGGACAGGACGGAACACTGAAGCTTTCTTT
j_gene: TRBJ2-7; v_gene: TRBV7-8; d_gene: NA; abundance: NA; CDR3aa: CASSFGQPATYEQYF; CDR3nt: TGTGCCAGCAGCTTCGGACAGCCTGCAACCTACGAGCAGTACTTC
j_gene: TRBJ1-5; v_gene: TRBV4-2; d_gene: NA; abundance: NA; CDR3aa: CASSQLAVNNQPQHF; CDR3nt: TGTGCCAGCAGCCAACTGGCCGTAAATAATCAGCCCCAGCATTTT
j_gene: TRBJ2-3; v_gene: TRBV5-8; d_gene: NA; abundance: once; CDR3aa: CASSQYTDTQYF; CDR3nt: TGTGCCAGCAGCCAGTACACAGATACGCAGTATTTT
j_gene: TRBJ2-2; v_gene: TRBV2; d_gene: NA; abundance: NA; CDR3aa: CASRAAGELFF; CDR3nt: TGTGCCAGCAGAGCCGCCGGGGAGCTGTTTTTT
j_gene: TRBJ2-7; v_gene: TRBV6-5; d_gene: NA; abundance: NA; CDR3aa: CASSSPAEGRYEQYF; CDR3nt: TGTGCCAGCAGTTCCCCCGCGGAGGGCCGGTACGAGCAGTACTTC
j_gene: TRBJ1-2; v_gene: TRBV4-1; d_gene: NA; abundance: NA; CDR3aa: CASSQVGKGRREDFNTF; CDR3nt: TGCGCCAGCAGCCAAGTAGGGAAAGGACGACGGGAGGACTTCAACACCTTC
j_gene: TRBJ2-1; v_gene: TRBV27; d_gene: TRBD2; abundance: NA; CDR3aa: CASSSSGSSYNEQFF; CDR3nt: TGTGCCAGCAGTTCTAGCGGAAGCTCCTACAATGAGCAGTTCTTC
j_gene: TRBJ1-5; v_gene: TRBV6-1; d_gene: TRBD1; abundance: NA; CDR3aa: CASSGQGGNQPQHF; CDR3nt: TGTGCCAGCAGTGGACAGGGCGGCAATCAGCCCCAGCATTTT
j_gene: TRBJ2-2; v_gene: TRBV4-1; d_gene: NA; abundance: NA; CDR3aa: CASSQAKVTRNTGELFF; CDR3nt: TGCGCCAGCAGCCAAGCCAAGGTTACTAGGAACACCGGGGAGCTGTTTTTT
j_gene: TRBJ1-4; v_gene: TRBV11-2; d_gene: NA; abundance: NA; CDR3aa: CASSIHRAGGPNEKLFF; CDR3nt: TGTGCCAGCAGCATCCACAGGGCAGGCGGCCCCAATGAAAAACTGTTTTTT
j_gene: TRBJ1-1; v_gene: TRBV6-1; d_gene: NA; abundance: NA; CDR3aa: CASSEAPGDPEAFF; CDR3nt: TGTGCCAGCAGTGAAGCGCCAGGGGACCCTGAAGCTTTCTTT
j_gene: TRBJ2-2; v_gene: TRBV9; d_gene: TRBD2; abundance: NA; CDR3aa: CASSVGLAGSTGELFF; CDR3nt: TGTGCCAGCAGCGTAGGACTAGCGGGAAGCACCGGGGAGCTGTTTTTT
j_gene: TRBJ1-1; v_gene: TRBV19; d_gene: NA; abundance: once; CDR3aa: CASSIGRGNTEAFF; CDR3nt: TGTGCCAGTAGTATAGGGCGCGGAAACACTGAAGCTTTCTTT
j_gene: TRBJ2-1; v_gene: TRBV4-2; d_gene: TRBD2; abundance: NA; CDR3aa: CASSQRGVSGSGNEQFF; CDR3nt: TGTGCCAGCAGCCAGAGGGGCGTTAGCGGGAGTGGCAATGAGCAGTTCTTC